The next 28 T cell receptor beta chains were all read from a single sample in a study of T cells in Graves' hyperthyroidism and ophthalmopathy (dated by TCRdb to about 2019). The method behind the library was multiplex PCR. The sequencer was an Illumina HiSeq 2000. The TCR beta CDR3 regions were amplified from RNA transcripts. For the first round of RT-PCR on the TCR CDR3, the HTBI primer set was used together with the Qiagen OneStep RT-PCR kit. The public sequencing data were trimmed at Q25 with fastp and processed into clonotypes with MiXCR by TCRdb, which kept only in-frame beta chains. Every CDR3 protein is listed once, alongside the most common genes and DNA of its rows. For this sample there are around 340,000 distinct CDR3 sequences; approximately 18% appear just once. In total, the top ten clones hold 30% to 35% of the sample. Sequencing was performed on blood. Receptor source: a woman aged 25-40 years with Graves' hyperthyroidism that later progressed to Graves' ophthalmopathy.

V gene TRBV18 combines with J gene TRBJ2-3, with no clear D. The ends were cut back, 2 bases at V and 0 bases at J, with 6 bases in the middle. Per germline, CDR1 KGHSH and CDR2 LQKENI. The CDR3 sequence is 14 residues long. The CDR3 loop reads CASSPGISTDTQYF. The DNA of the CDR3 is TGTGCCAGCTCACCAGGGATAAGCACAGATACGCAGTATTTT.

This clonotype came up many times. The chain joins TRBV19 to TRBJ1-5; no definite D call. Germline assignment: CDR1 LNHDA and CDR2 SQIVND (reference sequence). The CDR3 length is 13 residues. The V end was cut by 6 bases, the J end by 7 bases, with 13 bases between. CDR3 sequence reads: CASSDVTLQPQHF. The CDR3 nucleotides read TGTGCCAGTAGCGACGTCACCTTACAGCCCCAGCATTTT.

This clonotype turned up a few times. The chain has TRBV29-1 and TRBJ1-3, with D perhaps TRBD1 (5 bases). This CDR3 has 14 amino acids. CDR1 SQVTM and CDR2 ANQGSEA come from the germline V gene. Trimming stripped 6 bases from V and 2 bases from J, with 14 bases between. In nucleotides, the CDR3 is TGCAGCGTACGGGACCCGAGGACTGGAAACACCATATATTTT. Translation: CSVRDPRTGNTIYF.

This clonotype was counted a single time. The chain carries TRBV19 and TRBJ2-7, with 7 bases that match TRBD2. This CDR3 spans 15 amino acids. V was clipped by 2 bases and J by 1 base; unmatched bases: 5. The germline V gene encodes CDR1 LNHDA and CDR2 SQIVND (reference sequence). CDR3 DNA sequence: TGTGCCAGTAGTATAACGGCGGGAGATTCCTACGAGCAGTACTTC. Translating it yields CASSITAGDSYEQYF.

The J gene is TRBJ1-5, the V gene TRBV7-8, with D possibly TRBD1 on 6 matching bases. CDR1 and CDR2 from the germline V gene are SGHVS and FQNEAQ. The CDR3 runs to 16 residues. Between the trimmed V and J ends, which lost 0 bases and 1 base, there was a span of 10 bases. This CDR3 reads CASSLAGGLSNQPQHF. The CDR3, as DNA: TGTGCCAGCAGCTTAGCGGGGGGGCTAAGCAATCAGCCCCAGCATTTT.

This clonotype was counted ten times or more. Here the CDR3 reads CSVKIIDSPDAGELFF. DNA of the CDR3: TGCAGCGTGAAAATTATAGACAGCCCTGACGCCGGGGAGCTGTTTTTT. This chain links TRBV29-1 with TRBJ2-2; TRBD1 might be the D (5 bases). The CDR3 contains 16 residues. Germline values: CDR1 SQVTM, CDR2 ANQGSEA. V shed 6 bases and J shed 6 bases, with 23 bases lying between them.

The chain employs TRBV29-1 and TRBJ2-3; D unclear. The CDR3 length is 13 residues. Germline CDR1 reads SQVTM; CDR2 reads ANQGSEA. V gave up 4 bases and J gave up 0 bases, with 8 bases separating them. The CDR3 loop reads CSVAGQSTDTQYF. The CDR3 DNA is TGCAGCGTTGCCGGCCAGAGCACAGATACGCAGTATTTT.

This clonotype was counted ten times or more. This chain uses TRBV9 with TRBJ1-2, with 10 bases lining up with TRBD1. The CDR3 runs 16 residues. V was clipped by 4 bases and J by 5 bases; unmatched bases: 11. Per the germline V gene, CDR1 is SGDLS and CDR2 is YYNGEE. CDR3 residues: CASSPQWDRGYYGYTF. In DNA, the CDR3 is TGTGCCAGCAGCCCCCAGTGGGACAGGGGTTATTATGGCTACACCTTC.

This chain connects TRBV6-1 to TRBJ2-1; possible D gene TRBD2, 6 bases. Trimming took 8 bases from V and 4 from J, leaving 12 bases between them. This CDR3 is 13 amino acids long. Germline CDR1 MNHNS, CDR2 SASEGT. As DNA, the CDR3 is TGTGCCAGCCGGAGCCGGGGGTACAATGAGCAGTTCTTC. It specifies CASRSRGYNEQFF.

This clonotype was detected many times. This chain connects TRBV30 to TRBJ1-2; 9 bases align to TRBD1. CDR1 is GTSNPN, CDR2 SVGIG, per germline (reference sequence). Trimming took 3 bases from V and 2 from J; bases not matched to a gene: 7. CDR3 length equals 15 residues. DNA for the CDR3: TGTGCCTGGAGGACAGGGGGTTTAAGCAACTATGGCTACACCTTC. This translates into CAWRTGGLSNYGYTF.

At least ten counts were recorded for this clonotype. This CDR3 is CASSLGGRNIQYF. CDR3 nucleotide sequence: TGTGCCAGCAGCTTAGGCGGCAGAAACATTCAGTACTTC. The chain recombines TRBV7-8 with TRBJ2-4, with D hard to call. Germline V gene data show CDR1 as SGHVS and CDR2 as FQNEAQ. V was trimmed by 1 base and J by 6 bases, leaving 7 bases between them. The CDR3 contains 13 residues.

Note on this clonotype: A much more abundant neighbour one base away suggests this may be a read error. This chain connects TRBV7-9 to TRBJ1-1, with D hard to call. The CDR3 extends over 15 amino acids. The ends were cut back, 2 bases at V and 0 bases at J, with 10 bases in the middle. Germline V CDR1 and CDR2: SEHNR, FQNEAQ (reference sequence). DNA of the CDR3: TGTGCCAGCAGCTTAAGTCAGGAGGTGAACACTGAAGCTTTCTTT. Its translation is CASSLSQEVNTEAFF.

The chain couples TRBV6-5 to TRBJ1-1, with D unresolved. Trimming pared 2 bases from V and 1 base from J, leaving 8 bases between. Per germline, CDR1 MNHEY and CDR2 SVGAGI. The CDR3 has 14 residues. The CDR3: CASSYRGGNTEAFF. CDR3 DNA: TGTGCCAGCAGTTACCGGGGAGGGAACACTGAAGCTTTCTTT.

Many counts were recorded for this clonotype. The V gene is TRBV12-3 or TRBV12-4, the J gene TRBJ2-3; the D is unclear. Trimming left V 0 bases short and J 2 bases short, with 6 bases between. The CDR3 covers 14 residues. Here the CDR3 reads CASSLALTTDTQYF. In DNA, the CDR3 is TGTGCCAGCAGTTTAGCGCTAACCACAGATACGCAGTATTTT.

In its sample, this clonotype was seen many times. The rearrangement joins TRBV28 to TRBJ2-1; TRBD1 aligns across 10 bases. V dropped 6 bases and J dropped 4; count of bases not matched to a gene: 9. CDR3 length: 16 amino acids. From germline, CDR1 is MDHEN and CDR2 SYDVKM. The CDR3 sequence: CASRSGQGELYNEQFF. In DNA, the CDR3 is TGTGCCAGCAGATCTGGACAGGGGGAACTTTACAATGAGCAGTTCTTC.

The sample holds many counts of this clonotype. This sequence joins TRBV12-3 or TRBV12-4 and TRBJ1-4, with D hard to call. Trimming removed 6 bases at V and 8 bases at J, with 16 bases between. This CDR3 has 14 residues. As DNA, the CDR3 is TGTGCCAGCAGCCCTAATACGGGCCAGGAAAAACTGTTTTTT. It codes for CASSPNTGQEKLFF.

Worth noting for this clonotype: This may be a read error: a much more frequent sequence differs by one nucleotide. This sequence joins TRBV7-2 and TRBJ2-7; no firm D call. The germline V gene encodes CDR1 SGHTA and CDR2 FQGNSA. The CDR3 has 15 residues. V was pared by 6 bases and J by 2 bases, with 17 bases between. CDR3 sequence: CASRTGGIGAYEQYF. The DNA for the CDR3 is TGTGCCAGCAGAACGGGTGGGATCGGAGCCTACGAGCAGTACTTC.

The CDR3 protein is CASSLGRGQNNEQFF. The CDR3 DNA reads as TGTGCCAGCAGTTTGGGGCGGGGGCAAAACAATGAGCAGTTCTTC. The gene calls are TRBV7-2 and TRBJ2-1, with D perhaps TRBD2 (7 bases). The germline V gene has CDR1 SGHTA and CDR2 FQGNSA. The CDR3 length is 15 residues. V was cut by 6 bases and J by 5 bases, with 17 bases left in between.

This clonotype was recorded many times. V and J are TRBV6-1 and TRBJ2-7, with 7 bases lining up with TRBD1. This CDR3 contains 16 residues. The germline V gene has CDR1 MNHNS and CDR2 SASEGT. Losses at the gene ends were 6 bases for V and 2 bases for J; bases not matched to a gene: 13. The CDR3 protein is CASRSMTGKTAYEQYF. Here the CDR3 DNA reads TGTGCCAGCAGATCTATGACAGGGAAGACGGCCTACGAGCAGTACTTC.

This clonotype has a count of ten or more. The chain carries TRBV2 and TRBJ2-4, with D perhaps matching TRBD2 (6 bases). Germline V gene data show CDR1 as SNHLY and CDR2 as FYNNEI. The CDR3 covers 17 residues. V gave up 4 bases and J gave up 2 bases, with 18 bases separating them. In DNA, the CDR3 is TGTGCCAGCAGTGTCCCCAACCGCGGGGTAACCAAAAACATTCAGTACTTC. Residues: CASSVPNRGVTKNIQYF.

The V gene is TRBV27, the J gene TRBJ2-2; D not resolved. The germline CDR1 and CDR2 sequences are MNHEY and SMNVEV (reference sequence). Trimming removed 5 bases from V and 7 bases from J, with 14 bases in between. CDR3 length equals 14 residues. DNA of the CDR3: TGTGCCAGCAGTCCGACACCTTCCATCGGGGAGCTGTTTTTT. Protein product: CASSPTPSIGELFF.

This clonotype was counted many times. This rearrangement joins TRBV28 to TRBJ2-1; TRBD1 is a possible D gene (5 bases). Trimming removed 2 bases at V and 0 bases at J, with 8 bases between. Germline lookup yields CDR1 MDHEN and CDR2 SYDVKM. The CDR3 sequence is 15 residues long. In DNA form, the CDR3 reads TGTGCCAGCAGTTTAGACAGCCTCTCCTACAATGAGCAGTTCTTC. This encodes CASSLDSLSYNEQFF. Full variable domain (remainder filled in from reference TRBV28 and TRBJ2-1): DVKVTQSSRYLVKRTGEKVFLECVQDMDHENMFWYRQDPGLGLRLIYFSYDVKMKEKGDIPEGYSVSREKKERFSLILESASTNQTSMYLCASSLDSLSYNEQFFGPGTRLTVL.

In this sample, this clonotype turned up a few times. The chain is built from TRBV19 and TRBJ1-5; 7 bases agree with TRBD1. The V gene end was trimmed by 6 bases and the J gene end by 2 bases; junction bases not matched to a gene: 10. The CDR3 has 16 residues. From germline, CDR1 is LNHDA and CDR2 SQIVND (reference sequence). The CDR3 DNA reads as TGTGCCAGTAGGATGACAGGGCCGGGGGGCAATCAGCCCCAGCATTTT. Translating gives CASRMTGPGGNQPQHF.

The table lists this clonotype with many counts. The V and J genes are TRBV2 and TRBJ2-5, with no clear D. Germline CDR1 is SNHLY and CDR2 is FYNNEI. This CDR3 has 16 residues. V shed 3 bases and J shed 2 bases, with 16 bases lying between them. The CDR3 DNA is TGTGCCAGCAGTGACCGTCCCTTGGCGAGACAAGAGACCCAGTACTTC. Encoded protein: CASSDRPLARQETQYF.

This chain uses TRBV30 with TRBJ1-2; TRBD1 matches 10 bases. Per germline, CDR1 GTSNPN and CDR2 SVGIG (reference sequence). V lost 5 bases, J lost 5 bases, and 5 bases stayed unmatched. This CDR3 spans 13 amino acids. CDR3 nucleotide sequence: TGTGCCTGGGAAAGGACAGGGGGTTATGGCTACACCTTC. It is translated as CAWERTGGYGYTF.

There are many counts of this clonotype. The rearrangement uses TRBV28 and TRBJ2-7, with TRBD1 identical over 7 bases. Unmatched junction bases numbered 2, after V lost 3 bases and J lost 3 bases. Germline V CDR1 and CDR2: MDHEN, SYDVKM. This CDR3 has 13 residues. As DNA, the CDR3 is TGTGCCAGCAGTTTTAGGGGGCGCTACGAGCAGTACTTC. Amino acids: CASSFRGRYEQYF.

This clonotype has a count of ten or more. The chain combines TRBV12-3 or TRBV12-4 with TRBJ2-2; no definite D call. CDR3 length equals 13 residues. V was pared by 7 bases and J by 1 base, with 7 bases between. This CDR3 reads CASTDQNTGELFF. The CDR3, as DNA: TGTGCCAGCACCGACCAGAACACCGGGGAGCTGTTTTTT.

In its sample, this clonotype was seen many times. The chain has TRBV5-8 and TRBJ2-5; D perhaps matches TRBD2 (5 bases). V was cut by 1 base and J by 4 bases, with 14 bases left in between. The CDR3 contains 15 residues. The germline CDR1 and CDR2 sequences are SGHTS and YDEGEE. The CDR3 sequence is CASSLSPSFRETQYF. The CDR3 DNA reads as TGTGCCAGCAGCTTGTCACCTAGCTTCCGAGAGACCCAGTACTTC. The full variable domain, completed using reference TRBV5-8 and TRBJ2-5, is EAGVTQSPTHLIKTRGQQATLRCSPISGHTSVYWYQQALGLGLQFLLWYDEGEERNRGNFPPRFSGRQFPNYSSELNVNALELEDSALYLCASSLSPSFRETQYFGPGTRLLVL.